This TCR beta chain was documented in a study of shared clonotypes between healthy human individuals. Original data processing: Junction-only immunoSEQ sequences carried no quality scores, so filtering differed. Here immunoSEQ multiplex PCR was the method, and the copy in TCRdb shows in-frame clones only, minus some. V, J and clone size are those of that table, while D and trimming were read from the DNA. The sample has nearly 500,000 clones, 76% seen once; the top ten hold 13%. This clone has ten or more counts. The CDR3 spans 14 residues. In germline, CDR1 is SQVTM, CDR2 ANQGSEA. Trimming left V 6 bases short and J 0 bases short, with 14 bases between.

Sequenced sample: PBMCs. This clonotype was obtained from a woman in her 40s in good health. Some clones in this sample may be carry-over from other donors' samples. The rearrangement uses TRBV29-1 and TRBJ1-2; TRBD1 is a possible D gene (5 bases). The CDR3 is CSVPRGESNYGYTF. CDR3 bases: TGCAGCGTGCCAAGAGGGGAATCTAACTATGGCTACACCTTC.